This T cell receptor beta chain was captured in a study of CD8+ T cells in alopecia areata. This sample's treatment: oral pan-JAK inhibitor, 5-10 mg twice daily. The ends were cut back, 0 bases at V and 5 bases at J, with 16 bases in the middle. The CDR3 sequence is 16 residues long. Germline CDR1 GTSNPN, CDR2 SVGIG (reference sequence). In each case, RNA was isolated and then reverse transcribed into cDNA as the sequencing template. Profiled with immunoSEQ multiplex PCR; TCRdb holds only in-frame clones, not every one. This table has about 190,000 clones, under 60% appearing once. This sequence was found in a human donor with alopecia areata. Sequenced material: CD8+ T cells sorted from blood, taken at week 24, from a patient treated with tofacitinib. The chain employs TRBV30 and TRBJ1-4; tentative D call: TRBD1 (5 bases). The chain's CDR3 is CAWSVSVGAENEKLFF. For the CDR3, the DNA is TGTGCCTGGAGTGTATCCGTAGGGGCAGAAAATGAAAAACTGTTTTTT.